A selection of T cell receptor beta chains follows, all from one sample in a study of naive and memory T cell subsets. TCRdb re-called the UMI-ligation and nested PCR reads with MiXCR, one entry per CDR3 protein. The sample contains 130,000 to 150,000 distinct CDR3 sequences, about 17% of which appear only once. Sequencing was done on a sample of naive CD4+ T cells from blood. The receptor set was obtained from a human donor in good health. The CDR3 runs from the conserved cysteine through the conserved F or W. D genes are given only for firm matches. The size entry is marked missing in some rows and otherwise reads once, few, many or a size class.

v_gene	d_gene	abundance	j_gene	CDR3aa	CDR3nt
TRBV5-1	TRBD1	few	TRBJ2-5	CASRTGQETQYF	TGCGCCAGTAGGACAGGGCAAGAGACCCAGTACTTC
TRBV28	NA	NA	TRBJ2-2	CASRPPLRGRTQETGELFF	TGTGCCAGCAGACCTCCACTCAGGGGTAGGACGCAGGAAACCGGGGAGCTGTTTTTT
TRBV12-3/TRBV12-4	NA	NA	TRBJ2-7	CASSLGSDTYEQYF	TGTGCCAGCAGTTTGGGCAGCGATACCTACGAGCAGTACTTC
TRBV20-1	TRBD2	few	TRBJ2-2	CSVPNQRGYTGELFF	TGCAGTGTCCCTAATCAGCGGGGATACACCGGGGAGCTGTTTTTT
TRBV18	NA	NA	TRBJ2-7	CASSPRDIAEQYF	TGTGCCAGCTCACCAAGAGACATAGCCGAGCAGTACTTC
TRBV28	NA	NA	TRBJ2-3	CASSLQQSTDTQYF	TGTGCCAGCAGTTTACAACAGAGCACAGATACGCAGTATTTT
TRBV13	NA	NA	TRBJ2-3	CASSFLTGDSNTQYF	TGTGCCAGCAGCTTCCTTACGGGAGATTCAAATACGCAGTATTTT
TRBV20-1	NA	few	TRBJ1-1	CSAGRRYTEAFF	TGCAGTGCAGGACGGAGGTACACTGAAGCTTTCTTT
TRBV9	NA	NA	TRBJ1-6	CASSRVGRYNSPLHF	TGTGCCAGCAGCAGAGTCGGGCGTTATAATTCACCCCTCCACTTT
TRBV5-6	NA	NA	TRBJ1-3	CASSTGQFLPGNTIYF	TGTGCCAGCAGCACAGGACAGTTTTTACCTGGAAACACCATATATTTT